This note documents a single T cell receptor (beta chain) sequence. There is no known antigen for this receptor. Per-base qualities were not stored, and no clone one base away is much larger. The data originate from a study of early T cells in non-severe SARS-CoV-2 infection (dated by TCRdb to the early 2020s). About the study as a whole: Bulk RNA from unsorted whole blood was used for TCR sequencing, so alpha and beta chains could not be paired.

The library came from 5' RACE. Sequenced using a NextSeq 500. To correct for sequencing error and PCR bias, the TCR library protocol tagged individual cDNA molecules with unique molecular identifiers. Both TCR alpha and beta chains were sequenced, and tight co-correlation was observed between alpha and beta sequence abundances in each sample. Turning to the authors' computational methods: Decombinator V4 was used to perform V gene, J gene and CDR3 annotation of TCR sequences. Expanded TCRs were defined as changing significantly between any two time points under a Poisson model with p below 0.0001. TCR abundances were normalised to the total number of TCRs sequenced per sample and were expressed as counts per million. TRAV1-2 paired with TRAJ12, TRAJ20 or TRAJ33 defined MAIT TCRs, while TRAV10 paired with TRAJ18 defined iNKT TCRs. A search of VDJdb, accessed on 1 November 2021, was run for TCRs annotated to CMV, EBV and SARS-CoV-2, with TCRs annotated for multiple antigens excluded. TCRdb passed the public sequencing reads through fastp at Q25 and MiXCR, retaining productive beta sequences. Identical CDR3 proteins give one entry, which carries the most common genes and DNA. TCRdb's processing, not the authors' own work, is the source of the V and J calls. In all, the sample holds fewer than 90,000 distinct CDR3 sequences, and 14% of those were seen once. The ten largest clones represent 9.5% to 13% of the sample.

A case-control design nested within a healthcare worker cohort in London, UK, was used, with weekly nasopharyngeal swab PCR tests and blood sampling performed. Healthcare workers were recruited during the week of the UK lockdown, between 23 and 31 March 2020, and followed weekly for up to roughly 16 weeks. The study at large found these results: VDJdb matching was skewed toward anti-spike CD8 responses, so virus-specific expansions were likely underestimated and private and CD4 specificities were missed.

Per the germline V gene (reference sequence), SGHKS is the CDR1 and YYEKEE is the CDR2. CDR3 length: 13 amino acids, cysteine to phenylalanine. Kept here is only the CDR3 DNA, which spans 39 bases and is read in frame from base 1. Trimming costs V 4 bases and J 5 bases, and their ends lie 10 bases apart. The clonotype comes from an adult who was a healthcare worker with PCR-confirmed SARS-CoV-2 infection or an uninfected control (not recorded which). Here the chain combines TRBV5-5 and TRBJ2-1, and TRBD2 may be the D gene, going by 5 matching bases. Sequenced sample: whole blood. The CDR3 corresponds to CASSPRLNNEQFF. The DNA is as follows: TGTGCCAGCAGCCCACGACTAAACAATGAGCAGTTCTTC.